The clone carrying this TCR beta chain was observed a handful of times. Its antigen is as yet unknown. The people who gave samples were healthy Caucasians from Russia, aged roughly 6 to 95. The sample comes from a study of blood T cells in healthy people across ages. Findings and caveats of the study: Older individuals had lower TCR beta diversity per million T cells (the decline was roughly linear).

This CDR3 has 13 residues. Germline assignment: CDR1 SNHLY and CDR2 FYNNEI. V gave up 6 bases and J gave up 11 bases, with 19 bases separating them. It was with a sample-barcoded 5' primer and a J-beta primer mix that a second PCR of roughly 7 to 12 cycles was run. MiXCR, applied by TCRdb to the 5' RACE reads, yields one record per CDR3 protein. This sample yields roughly 1,700,000 distinct CDR3 sequences, of which about 28% are seen a single time; 7.7% belongs to the top ten. The sequence derives from a woman aged 30 to 39 in good health. The chain links TRBV2 to TRBJ2-5; D may be TRBD1 (6 bases). Sample: blood. CDR3 residues: CASRAGQITKQYF. The CDR3 DNA sequence: TGTGCCAGCAGGGCAGGACAGATTACGAAGCAGTACTTC.